The 29 T cell receptor beta chains in this list originate from one sample, sequenced in a study of human T cells and chemical hapten exposure. Specified time point: patch test 1, 2 weeks after DPC sensitization. Treatment indicated: therapeutic diphenylcyclopropenone sensitization with weekly scalp DPC. Each CDR3 protein is one row after TCRdb ran MiXCR on the RACE reads. The sample has some 200,000 distinct CDR3 sequences, approximately 20% seen once. The sample here was whole blood, taken in connection with sensitization to the hapten diphenylcyclopropenone (DPC). All receptors come from a woman aged 50 to 65 with alopecia areata. Some clones in this sample may be carry-over from other donors' samples.

This clonotype showed up many times. The gene calls are TRBV29-1 and TRBJ2-7, with 9 bases lining up with TRBD1. The germline CDR1 and CDR2 sequences are SQVTM and ANQGSEA. The CDR3 extends over 14 amino acids. Trimming took 6 bases from V and 5 from J; bases not matched to a gene: 11. The CDR3 is CSVKPGQGAHEQYF. CDR3 bases: TGCAGCGTCAAACCGGGACAGGGTGCCCACGAGCAGTACTTC.

This clonotype was recorded at least ten times. The chain joins TRBV19 to TRBJ2-3; perhaps TRBD1 as D (5 bases). Germline-derived CDR1 and CDR2 are LNHDA and SQIVND (reference sequence). V was shortened by 7 bases and J by 0 bases, with 11 bases between the two germline ends. The CDR3 spans 14 residues. The CDR3 loop is CASNQGISTDTQYF. The CDR3 DNA sequence: TGTGCCAGTAACCAGGGCATAAGCACAGATACGCAGTATTTT.

This rearrangement joins TRBV20-1 to TRBJ2-7; 9 nucleotides match TRBD2. Germline CDR1 DFQATT, CDR2 SNEGSKA (reference sequence). The CDR3 totals 15 residues. The J segment lost 5 bases and the V segment lost 3 bases, leaving 11 bases of the junction unmatched. CDR3 amino acids: CSASPLAGANHEQYF. The CDR3 DNA sequence: TGCAGTGCTAGCCCTTTAGCGGGAGCGAACCACGAGCAGTACTTC.

There are a few counts of this clonotype. The chain recombines TRBV5-6 with TRBJ2-7; 7 bases are a match to TRBD2. With 2 bases clipped from V and 4 bases from J, the junction kept 12 bases outside the gene matches. Per germline, CDR1 SGHDT and CDR2 YYEEEE. The CDR3 runs to 16 residues. The CDR3 loop reads CASSFYLVPGGYEQYF. The CDR3 DNA reads TGTGCCAGCAGCTTTTATCTGGTTCCGGGGGGTTACGAGCAGTACTTC. Based on the CDR3 plus reference TRBV5-6 and TRBJ2-7, the full variable domain is DAGVTQSPTHLIKTRGQQVTLRCSPKSGHDTVSWYQQALGQGPQFIFQYYEEEERQRGNFPDRFSGHQFPNYSSELNVNALLLGDSALYLCASSFYLVPGGYEQYFGPGTRLTVT.

The table lists this clonotype with a few counts. CDR3 loop: CASSLMAGGADEQYF. In DNA, the CDR3 is TGTGCCAGCAGTCTCATGGCGGGGGGTGCGGACGAGCAGTACTTC. The chain recombines TRBV9 with TRBJ2-7; 8 nucleotides align to TRBD2. The CDR3 totals 15 residues. V lost 5 bases, J lost 5 bases, and 12 bases stayed unmatched. Germline CDR1 is SGDLS and CDR2 is YYNGEE.

In the case of this clonotype: One end of the junction does not line up with germline, which may come from a read error. The V and J genes are TRBV7-3 and TRBJ2-2; TRBD2 agrees at 11 bases. This CDR3 is built from 16 residues. Germline V gives CDR1 SGHTA, CDR2 FQGTGA. The CDR3 DNA follows: TGTGCCAGCAGCTTATCTAGCGGGAGGAGGGCCGGGGAGCTGCTTTTT. It is translated as CASSLSSGRRAGELLF.

This chain joins TRBV7-9 and TRBJ2-7; the D gene is possibly TRBD1 (6 bases). CDR3 size: 13 residues. The V end lost 8 bases, the J end lost 5 bases, and 16 bases lay between the germline ends. The germline V gene encodes CDR1 SEHNR and CDR2 FQNEAQ (reference sequence). The chain's CDR3 is CASALLSGDEQYF. CDR3 nucleotide sequence: TGTGCCAGCGCGCTTCTTTCAGGGGACGAGCAGTACTTC.

The V and J genes are TRBV3-1 and TRBJ2-3; possible D gene TRBD2, 5 bases. Deletions cut 5 bases from V and 1 base from J, with 10 bases between. CDR3 length: 14 residues. The germline V gene has CDR1 LGHDT and CDR2 YNNKEL (reference sequence). For the CDR3, the DNA is TGTGCCAGCAGCAAGGATAGCGGCACAGATACGCAGTATTTT. Amino acids: CASSKDSGTDTQYF.

V gene TRBV6-1 combines with J gene TRBJ1-1; D is undetermined. Germline V gives CDR1 MNHNS, CDR2 SASEGT. CDR3 length: 14 residues. Trimming left V 8 bases short and J 5 bases short, with 18 bases between. The CDR3 DNA reads TGTGCCAGCTCGGTTTCGGGTGGTGCAACTGAAGCTTTCTTT. Translated: CASSVSGGATEAFF.

The V call is TRBV11-2, the J call TRBJ1-2; tentative D call: TRBD1 (6 bases). CDR1 and CDR2 (germline): SGHAT, FQNNGV. The CDR3 spans 13 residues. Trimming took 5 bases from V and 7 from J, leaving 14 bases between them. DNA for the CDR3: TGTGCCAGCAGCCCGACAGGATTCGGTGGCTACACCTTC. Translation gives CASSPTGFGGYTF.

The chain recombines TRBV6-6 with TRBJ2-1, with 11 bases aligning to TRBD2. The CDR3 sequence is 16 residues long. The V gene end was trimmed by 6 bases and the J gene end by 2 bases; junction bases not matched to a gene: 6. Germline CDR1 and CDR2: MNHNY and SVGAGI (reference sequence). CDR3 residues: CASSRLAGHTYNEQFF. Written as DNA, the CDR3 is TGTGCCAGCAGCCGACTAGCGGGACATACCTACAATGAGCAGTTCTTC.

A few counts support this clonotype. V and J are TRBV21-1 and TRBJ1-1. TRBV21-1 is listed as a pseudogene. The CDR3 length is 16 residues. The CDR3: CASSRYPNGPTGEAFF. CDR3 nucleotide sequence: TGTGCCAGCAGCAGATATCCTAACGGACCCACGGGTGAAGCTTTCTTT.

This chain links TRBV10-3 with TRBJ2-2, with 11 bases that match TRBD2. CDR3 length: 14 amino acids. V dropped 10 bases and J dropped 1; count of bases not matched to a gene: 2. CDR1 is ENHRY, CDR2 SYGVKD, per germline. CDR3 sequence: CATGLAENTGELFF. In DNA, the CDR3 is TGTGCCACGGGACTAGCGGAGAACACCGGGGAGCTGTTTTTT.

This clonotype was detected a few times. V is TRBV11-2 and J is TRBJ2-7; D remains unclear. The V and J ends lost 1 base and 0 bases respectively, with 4 bases between them. CDR1 SGHAT and CDR2 FQNNGV come from the germline V gene. The CDR3 is made up of 13 amino acids. CDR3 sequence (DNA): TGTGCCAGCAGCTTAGTCAGCTCCTACGAGCAGTACTTC. Its protein product is CASSLVSSYEQYF.

This chain joins TRBV6-6 and TRBJ2-2, with TRBD1 as a possible D gene (6 bases). Per germline, CDR1 MNHNY and CDR2 SVGAGI (reference sequence). V dropped 7 bases and J dropped 0 bases, with 15 bases sitting between them. The CDR3 has 16 residues. The CDR3 protein is CASTLRGGTNTGELFF. Here the CDR3 DNA reads TGTGCCAGCACTCTACGAGGGGGAACGAACACCGGGGAGCTGTTTTTT.

The V and J genes are TRBV5-1 and TRBJ2-3; D possibly corresponds to TRBD2 (6 bases). Per germline, CDR1 SGHRS and CDR2 YFSETQ. Trimming pared 0 bases from V and 5 bases from J, leaving 13 bases between. The CDR3 is 15 residues long. The CDR3 spells CASSLDPSAEDTQYF. CDR3 in DNA: TGCGCCAGCAGCTTGGATCCTAGCGCCGAAGATACGCAGTATTTT.

The chain employs TRBV4-2 and TRBJ1-6; the D gene is possibly TRBD1 (5 bases). This CDR3 is 15 amino acids long. Germline V lookup: CDR1 LGHNA, CDR2 YNFKEQ. The V end was cut by 2 bases, the J end by 10 bases, with 15 bases between. The CDR3 reads CASSQLPGGSSPLHF. The CDR3 DNA reads as TGTGCCAGCAGCCAATTACCCGGGGGAAGCTCACCCCTCCACTTT.

The rearrangement links TRBV29-1 to TRBJ2-3; no clear D. With 2 bases removed from V and 4 bases from J, the gap between germline ends came to 7 bases. This CDR3 has 12 amino acids. The germline V gene encodes CDR1 SQVTM and CDR2 ANQGSEA. CDR3 protein: CSVEPSSDTQYF. DNA for the CDR3: TGCAGCGTTGAACCTTCGTCAGATACGCAGTATTTT.

V is TRBV25-1 and J is TRBJ1-1; possible D gene TRBD1, 5 bases. V lost 2 bases, J lost 1 base, and 11 bases lay in between. Germline V gives CDR1 MGHDK, CDR2 SYGVNS. This CDR3 has 15 amino acids. DNA for the CDR3: TGTGCCAGCAGTGAACCCCGCCAGGGGAACACTGAAGCTTTCTTT. It codes for CASSEPRQGNTEAFF. Complete variable domain (other parts from reference TRBV25-1 and TRBJ1-1): EADIYQTPRYLVIGTGKKITLECSQTMGHDKMYWYQQDPGMELHLIHYSYGVNSTEKGDLSSESTVSRIRTEHFPLTLESARPSHTSQYLCASSEPRQGNTEAFFGQGTRLTVV.

The chain uses TRBV3-1 and TRBJ2-2; 8 positions match TRBD2. Per the germline V gene, CDR1 is LGHDT and CDR2 is YNNKEL (reference sequence). V trimming: 0 bases; J trimming: 2 bases; junction bases outside the gene matches: 5. CDR3 size: 17 residues. The DNA of the CDR3 is TGTGCCAGCAGCCAAGATCTGACTAGCGTTAACACCGGGGAGCTGTTTTTT. Protein sequence: CASSQDLTSVNTGELFF. The whole variable domain, remainder taken from reference TRBV3-1 and TRBJ2-2, is DTAVSQTPKYLVTQMGNDKSIKCEQNLGHDTMYWYKQDSKKFLKIMFSYNNKELIINETVPNRFSPKSPDKAHLNLHINSLELGDSAVYFCASSQDLTSVNTGELFFGEGSRLTVL.

The chain recombines TRBV12-3 or TRBV12-4 with TRBJ1-1; 7 bases fit TRBD1. The V and J ends lost 5 bases and 4 bases, in that order; junction bases with no gene match: 10. The CDR3 has 15 residues. The CDR3 region has the DNA TGTGCCAGCAGTAGTACAGGGGCTAAAGGCACTGAAGCTTTCTTT. It encodes CASSSTGAKGTEAFF.

This clonotype has just a few counts. The rearrangement links TRBV12-3 or TRBV12-4 to TRBJ1-5; D might be TRBD1 (5 bases). With 3 bases removed from V and 0 bases from J, the gap between germline ends came to 12 bases. This CDR3 comprises 16 residues. The CDR3 reads CASSFRGSISNQPQHF. CDR3 DNA sequence: TGTGCCAGCAGTTTTAGGGGAAGCATTAGCAATCAGCCCCAGCATTTT.

This rearrangement joins TRBV20-1 to TRBJ2-3, with D unclear. Deletions cut 2 bases from V and 2 bases from J, with 5 bases between. Germline CDR1 and CDR2: DFQATT and SNEGSKA (reference sequence). This CDR3 has 12 residues. The chain's CDR3 is CSARPFTDTQYF. The CDR3 DNA follows: TGCAGTGCTAGACCCTTCACAGATACGCAGTATTTT.

This chain links TRBV29-1 with TRBJ2-1; tentative D call: TRBD2 (5 bases). The CDR3 contains 11 residues. Between the trimmed V and J ends, which lost 4 bases and 4 bases, there was a span of 5 bases. Germline lookup yields CDR1 SQVTM and CDR2 ANQGSEA. The chain's CDR3 is CSVGGYNEQFF. Written as DNA, the CDR3 is TGCAGCGTTGGAGGGTACAATGAGCAGTTCTTC.

In its sample, this clonotype was seen a few times. The CDR3 DNA reads as TGTGCCAGTTCTGGTGACGGGGGGACGCAGTATTTT. Its protein product is CASSGDGGTQYF. The chain couples TRBV3-1 to TRBJ2-3, with 7 nucleotides matching TRBD2. Losses at the gene ends were 9 bases for V and 9 bases for J; bases not matched to a gene: 9. This CDR3 has 12 residues. Looked up from germline, CDR1 is LGHDT and CDR2 is YNNKEL (reference sequence).

CDR3 DNA: TGTGCCAGCAGCTTCCCGGGACAAGGGAAAACGCAGTATTTT. Encoded protein: CASSFPGQGKTQYF. The gene calls are TRBV7-9 and TRBJ2-3; tentatively, D is TRBD1 (6 bases). Trimming pared 3 bases from V and 9 bases from J, leaving 16 bases between. The CDR3 has 14 residues. The germline V gene has CDR1 SEHNR and CDR2 FQNEAQ (reference sequence).

This chain joins TRBV20-1 and TRBJ2-7, with 9 bases that match TRBD1. The ends lost 6 bases at V and 6 bases at J; junction bases unmatched: 9. Germline V gene lookup returns CDR1 DFQATT and CDR2 SNEGSKA (reference sequence). The CDR3 length is 13 residues. The CDR3 here is CSAPGQGGREQYF. The CDR3 DNA reads TGCAGTGCGCCGGGACAGGGAGGGCGCGAGCAGTACTTC.

CDR3 sequence: CASSERRERQEETQYF. In DNA, the CDR3 is TGTGCCAGCAGTGAACGGAGGGAGCGGCAAGAAGAGACCCAGTACTTC. V is TRBV6-1 and J is TRBJ2-5; tentative D call: TRBD2 (6 bases). This CDR3 spans 16 amino acids. Trimming stripped 2 bases from V and 3 bases from J, with 16 bases between. Germline V gene sequence: CDR1 MNHNS, CDR2 SASEGT.

The V and J genes are TRBV25-1 and TRBJ2-5; 15 nucleotides line up with TRBD2. Germline V gene data show CDR1 as MGHDK and CDR2 as SYGVNS. This CDR3 comprises 16 residues. V was clipped by 5 bases and J by 6 bases; unmatched bases: 7. As DNA, the CDR3 is TGTGCCAGCAGTTTAACCGGGACTAGCGGGAGGAAGACCCAGTACTTC. Translated: CASSLTGTSGRKTQYF. The full variable domain, rest sourced from reference TRBV25-1 and TRBJ2-5, is EADIYQTPRYLVIGTGKKITLECSQTMGHDKMYWYQQDPGMELHLIHYSYGVNSTEKGDLSSESTVSRIRTEHFPLTLESARPSHTSQYLCASSLTGTSGRKTQYFGPGTRLLVL.